This TCR beta chain was captured in a study of PD-1 blockade in classical Hodgkin lymphoma. V lost 2 bases to trimming and J lost 2 bases, with 7 bases between them. This CDR3 comprises 14 residues. The germline CDR1 and CDR2 sequences are SGHAT and FQNNGV. TCRdb keeps only in-frame clones here, not all; method: immunoSEQ multiplex PCR. Of under 70,000 clones in the sample, about two thirds are singletons; the top ten hold roughly 9%. Every patient was affected by relapse after autologous stem cell transplantation, while exposure to brentuximab vedotin was not uniform. This specimen consisted of peripheral blood mononuclear cells (PBMCs), obtained before the second cycle of nivolumab. The receptor was derived from a human donor with classical Hodgkin lymphoma. The chain joins TRBV11-2 to TRBJ2-1; unclear D gene. The CDR3: CASSLSSTYNEQFF. In nucleotides, the CDR3 is TGTGCCAGCAGCTTAAGTAGTACCTACAATGAGCAGTTCTTC.